The sequence of this T cell receptor (beta chain) was determined in a study of identifying expanded T cells in peripheral blood. General study findings and limits: Across healthy donors, higher total template counts meant significantly greater approximately 2-week count variance. About 1.2 clones differed between technical replicates, versus around 16 and 19 over time.

Points on this clone: No antigen is known for it.

Healthy donors had no documented immune events, such as infections, while sampled. V was trimmed by 3 bases and J by 0 bases, leaving 8 bases between them. Germline assignment: CDR1 SNHLY and CDR2 FYNNEI. The length of the CDR3 is 14 residues. Clones were read by immunoSEQ multiplex PCR, and TCRdb kept only the in-frame ones, dropping some. The data show 110,000 or so clones, about 85% seen once. Source material: blood. The clonotype was recovered from a person aged 18-70 years in good health. V is TRBV2 and J is TRBJ1-1; D gene ambiguous. The CDR3 loop is CASSDRAMNTEAFF. The CDR3 bases are TGTGCCAGCAGTGATAGGGCTATGAACACTGAAGCTTTCTTT.